The clone carrying this T cell receptor (beta chain) was seen more than once but under ten times. Its antigen is not known. V lost 2 bases and J 0 bases, leaving 5 bases between the germline ends. CDR3 length: 15 amino acids. CDR1 is MNHEY, CDR2 SVGAGI, per germline. TCRdb re-derived calls from the 5' RACE reads in MiXCR, one entry per CDR3 protein. The data show some 410,000 distinct CDR3 sequences, with around 22% seen just once and about 12% held by the top ten. These data originate in a study of T-cell memory formation after mild COVID-19. Broader study findings: CD4+ bias marked clones expanding day 15 to 37, unlike balanced contracting clones. CM and EM subsets held most contracting CD4+ clones; EMRA held CD8+ ones. Within pre-infection memory, some responding clones were found, suggesting cross-reactive memory joined.

The rearrangement uses TRBV6-5 and TRBJ2-6; D remains unclear. The sequencing sample was made of PBMCs or a T cell subset sorted from them (not recorded which). This clonotype was sampled from an adult woman who had mild COVID-19 (a few samples of this study predate the infection). Cell type and time point are not known. DNA for the CDR3: TGTGCCAGCAGTTACCGTGGCTCTGGGGCCAACGTCCTGACTTTC. It encodes CASSYRGSGANVLTF.